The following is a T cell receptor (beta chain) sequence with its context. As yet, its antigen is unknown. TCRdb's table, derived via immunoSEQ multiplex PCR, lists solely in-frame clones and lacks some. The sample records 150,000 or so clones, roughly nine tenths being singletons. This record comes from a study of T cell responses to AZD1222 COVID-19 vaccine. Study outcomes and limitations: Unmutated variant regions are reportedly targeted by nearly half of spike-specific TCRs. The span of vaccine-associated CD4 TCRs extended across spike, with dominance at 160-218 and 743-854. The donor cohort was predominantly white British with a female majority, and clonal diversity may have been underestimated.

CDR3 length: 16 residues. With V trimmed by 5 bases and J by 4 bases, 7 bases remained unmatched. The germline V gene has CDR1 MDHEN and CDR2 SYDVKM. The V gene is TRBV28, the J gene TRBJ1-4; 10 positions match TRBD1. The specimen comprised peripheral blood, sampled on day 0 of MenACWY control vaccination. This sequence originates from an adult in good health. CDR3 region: CASSPRQGAINEKLFF. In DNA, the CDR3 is TGTGCCAGCAGTCCCCGACAGGGGGCAATTAATGAAAAACTGTTTTTT. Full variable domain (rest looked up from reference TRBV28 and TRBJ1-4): DVKVTQSSRYLVKRTGEKVFLECVQDMDHENMFWYRQDPGLGLRLIYFSYDVKMKEKGDIPEGYSVSREKKERFSLILESASTNQTSMYLCASSPRQGAINEKLFFGSGTQLSVL.